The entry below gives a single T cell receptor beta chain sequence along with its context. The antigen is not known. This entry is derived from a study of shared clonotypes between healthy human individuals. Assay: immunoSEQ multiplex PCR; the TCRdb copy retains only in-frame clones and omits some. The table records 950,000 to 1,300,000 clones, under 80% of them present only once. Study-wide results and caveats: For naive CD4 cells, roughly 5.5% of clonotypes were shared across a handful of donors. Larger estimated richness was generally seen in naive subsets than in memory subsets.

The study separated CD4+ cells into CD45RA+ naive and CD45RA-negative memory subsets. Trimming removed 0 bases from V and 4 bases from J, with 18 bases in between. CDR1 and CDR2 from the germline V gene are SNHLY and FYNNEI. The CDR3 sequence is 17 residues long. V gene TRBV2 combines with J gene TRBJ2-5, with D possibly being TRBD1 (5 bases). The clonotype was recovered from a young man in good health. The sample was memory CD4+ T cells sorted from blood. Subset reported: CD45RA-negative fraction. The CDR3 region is CASSEALQGADVETQYF. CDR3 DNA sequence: TGTGCCAGCAGTGAAGCGCTTCAAGGGGCGGATGTAGAGACCCAGTACTTC.